This T cell receptor beta chain was retrieved from a study of T cell repertoires in cytomegalovirus infection. The wider study: Matching HLA type, along with CMV infection, was indicated by public TCR beta signatures. Study-level results: Dominating the ex vivo response were TCR beta clonotypes that were CMV-specific and HLA-C-restricted. Adding up the frequency of public TCR beta families identified people who carried CMV plus the relevant HLA.

Comments on this clonotype: Its antigen remains unknown.

TCRdb independently ran MiXCR on the reads; one entry per CDR3 protein. The sample lists roughly 320,000 distinct CDR3 sequences, approximately 10% occurring once. The CDR3 contains 14 residues. V was pared by 3 bases and J by 3 bases, with 3 bases of the junction left unmatched. CDR1 is SGHDT and CDR2 is YYEEEE in the germline V gene. The sample consisted of PBMCs. The V gene is TRBV5-6, the J gene TRBJ2-1; TRBD1 matches 7 bases. The receptor was isolated from a human donor in good health (CMV status not recorded). Some clones in this sample may be carry-over from other donors' samples. In nucleotides, the CDR3 is TGTGCCAGCAGCTCCGACAGGGTCTACAATGAGCAGTTCTTC. As protein: CASSSDRVYNEQFF.